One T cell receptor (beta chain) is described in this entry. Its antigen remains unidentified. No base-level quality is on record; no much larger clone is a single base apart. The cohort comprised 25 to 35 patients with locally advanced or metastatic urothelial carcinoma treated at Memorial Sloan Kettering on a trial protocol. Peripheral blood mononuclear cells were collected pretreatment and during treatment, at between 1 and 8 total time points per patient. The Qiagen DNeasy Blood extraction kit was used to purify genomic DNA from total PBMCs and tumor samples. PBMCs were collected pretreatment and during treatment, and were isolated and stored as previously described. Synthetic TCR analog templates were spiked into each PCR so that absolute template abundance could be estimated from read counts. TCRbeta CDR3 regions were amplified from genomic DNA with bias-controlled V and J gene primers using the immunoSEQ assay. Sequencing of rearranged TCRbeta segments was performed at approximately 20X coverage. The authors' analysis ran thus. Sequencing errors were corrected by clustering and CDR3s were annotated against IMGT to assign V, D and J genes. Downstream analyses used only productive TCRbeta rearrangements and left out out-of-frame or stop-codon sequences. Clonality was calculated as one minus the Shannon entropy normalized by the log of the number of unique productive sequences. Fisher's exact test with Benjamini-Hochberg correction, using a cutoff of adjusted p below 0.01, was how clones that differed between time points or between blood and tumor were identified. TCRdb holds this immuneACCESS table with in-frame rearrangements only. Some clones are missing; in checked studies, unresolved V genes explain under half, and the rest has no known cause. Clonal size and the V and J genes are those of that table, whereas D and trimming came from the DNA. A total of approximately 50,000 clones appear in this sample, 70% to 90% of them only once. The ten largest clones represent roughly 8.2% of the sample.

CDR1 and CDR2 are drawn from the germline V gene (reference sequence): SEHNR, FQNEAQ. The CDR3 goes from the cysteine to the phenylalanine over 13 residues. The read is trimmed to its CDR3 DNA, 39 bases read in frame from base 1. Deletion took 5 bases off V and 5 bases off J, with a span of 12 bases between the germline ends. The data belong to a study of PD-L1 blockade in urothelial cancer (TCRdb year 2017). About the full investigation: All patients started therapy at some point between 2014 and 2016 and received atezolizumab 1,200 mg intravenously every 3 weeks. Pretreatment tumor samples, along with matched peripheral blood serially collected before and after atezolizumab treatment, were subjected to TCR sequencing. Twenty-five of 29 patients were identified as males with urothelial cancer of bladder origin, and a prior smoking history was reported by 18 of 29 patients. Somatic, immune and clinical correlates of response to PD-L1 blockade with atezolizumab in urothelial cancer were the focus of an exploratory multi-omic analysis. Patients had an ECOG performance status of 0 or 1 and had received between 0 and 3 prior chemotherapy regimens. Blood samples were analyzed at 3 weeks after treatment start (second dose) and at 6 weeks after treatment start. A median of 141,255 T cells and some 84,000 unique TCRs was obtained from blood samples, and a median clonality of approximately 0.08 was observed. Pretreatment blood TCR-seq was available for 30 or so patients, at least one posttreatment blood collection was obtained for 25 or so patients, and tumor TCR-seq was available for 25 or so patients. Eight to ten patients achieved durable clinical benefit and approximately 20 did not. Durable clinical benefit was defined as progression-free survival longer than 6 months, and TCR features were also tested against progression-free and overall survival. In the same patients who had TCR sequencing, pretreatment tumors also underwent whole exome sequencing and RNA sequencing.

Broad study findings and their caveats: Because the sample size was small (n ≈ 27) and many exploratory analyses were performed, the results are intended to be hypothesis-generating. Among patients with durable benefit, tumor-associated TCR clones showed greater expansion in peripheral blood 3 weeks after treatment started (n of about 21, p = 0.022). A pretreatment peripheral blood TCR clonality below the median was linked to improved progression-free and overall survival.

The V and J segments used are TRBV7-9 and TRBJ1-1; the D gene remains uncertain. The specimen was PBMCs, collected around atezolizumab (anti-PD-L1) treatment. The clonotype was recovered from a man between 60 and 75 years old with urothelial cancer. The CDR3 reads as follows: CASSPPSGTEAFF. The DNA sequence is TGTGCCAGCAGCCCCCCCTCGGGGACTGAAGCTTTCTTT.